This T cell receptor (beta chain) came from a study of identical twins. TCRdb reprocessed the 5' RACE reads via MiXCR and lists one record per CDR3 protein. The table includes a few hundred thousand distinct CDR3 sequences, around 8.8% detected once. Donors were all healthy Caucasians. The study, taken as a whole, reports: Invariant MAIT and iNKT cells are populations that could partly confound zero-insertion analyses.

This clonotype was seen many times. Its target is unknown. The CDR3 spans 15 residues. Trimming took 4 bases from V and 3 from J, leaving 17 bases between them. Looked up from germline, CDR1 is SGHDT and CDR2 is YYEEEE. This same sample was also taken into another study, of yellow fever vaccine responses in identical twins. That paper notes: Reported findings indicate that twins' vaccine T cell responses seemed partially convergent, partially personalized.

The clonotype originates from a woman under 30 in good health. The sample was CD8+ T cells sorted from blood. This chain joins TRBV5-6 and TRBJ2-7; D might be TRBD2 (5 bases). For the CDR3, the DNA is TGTGCCAGCAGCGCATTGCAGCGGCTAAACTACGAGCAGTACTTC. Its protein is CASSALQRLNYEQYF. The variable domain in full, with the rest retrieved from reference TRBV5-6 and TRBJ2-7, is DAGVTQSPTHLIKTRGQQVTLRCSPKSGHDTVSWYQQALGQGPQFIFQYYEEEERQRGNFPDRFSGHQFPNYSSELNVNALLLGDSALYLCASSALQRLNYEQYFGPGTRLTVT.